The next 24 T cell receptor beta chains were all read from a single sample in a study of PD-L1 blockade in urothelial cancer. The time point denotes: pretreatment peripheral blood. The data were produced by immunoSEQ multiplex PCR, yet TCRdb's version contains in-frame clones alone and is incomplete. This table has under 100,000 clones, 90% appearing once. Here the sequenced sample was PBMCs, taken around atezolizumab (anti-PD-L1) treatment. These TCRs come from a man in his sixties with urothelial cancer.

The V call is TRBV30, the J call TRBJ2-5, with 8 bases aligning to TRBD1. The V and J ends lost 4 bases and 1 base, in that order; junction bases with no gene match: 2. This CDR3 contains 13 residues. Germline-derived CDR1 and CDR2 are GTSNPN and SVGIG (reference sequence). The CDR3 region has the DNA TGTGCCTGGATCGGACAGGGCCAAGAGACCCAGTACTTC. Its protein product is CAWIGQGQETQYF.

The chain recombines TRBV21-1 with TRBJ2-7; the D call TRBD1 from the table was never checked on the DNA. TRBV21-1 is a pseudogene. CDR3 size: 11 residues. The CDR3 sequence: CASSNRQEQYF. CDR3 DNA sequence: TGTGCCAGCAGCAATCGACAGGAGCAGTACTTC.

The chain couples TRBV28 to TRBJ2-7, with D perhaps matching TRBD2 (6 bases). Looked up from germline, CDR1 is MDHEN and CDR2 is SYDVKM. With 6 bases removed from V and 4 bases from J, the gap between germline ends came to 13 bases. The CDR3 is 13 residues long. The CDR3 sequence: CASRPGTSYEQYF. The CDR3 DNA sequence: TGTGCCAGCAGACCCGGGACTTCTTACGAGCAGTACTTC. Filled out from reference TRBV28 and TRBJ2-7, the complete variable domain reads DVKVTQSSRYLVKRTGEKVFLECVQDMDHENMFWYRQDPGLGLRLIYFSYDVKMKEKGDIPEGYSVSREKKERFSLILESASTNQTSMYLCASRPGTSYEQYFGPGTRLTVT.

This clone has a handful of counts. CDR3 protein: CASSQDPGGGTEAFF. CDR3 sequence (DNA): TGCGCCAGCAGCCAAGACCCCGGGGGGGGCACTGAAGCTTTCTTT. The chain employs TRBV4-1 and TRBJ1-1, with D maybe TRBD1 (5 bases). Looked up from germline, CDR1 is MGHRA and CDR2 is YSYEKL. Trimming removed 0 bases at V and 4 bases at J, with 12 bases between. There are 15 residues in the CDR3.

This sequence joins TRBV28 and TRBJ2-1; TRBD1 matches at 7 bases. The CDR3 is made up of 13 amino acids. The germline V gene has CDR1 MDHEN and CDR2 SYDVKM. V gave up 6 bases and J gave up 9 bases; unmatched junction bases: 8. The CDR3 spells CASSPAHRGEQFF. CDR3 bases: TGTGCCAGCAGCCCAGCCCACAGGGGTGAGCAGTTCTTC.

This rearrangement joins TRBV5-4 to TRBJ2-3, with 8 bases aligning to TRBD2. The ends lost 1 base at V and 2 bases at J; junction bases unmatched: 6. The CDR3 runs 16 residues. Germline V gene data show CDR1 as SGHNT and CDR2 as YYREEE (reference sequence). CDR3 region: CASSLYSGAYTDTQYF. The CDR3 bases are TGTGCCAGCAGCTTGTATAGCGGGGCCTACACAGATACGCAGTATTTT.

This rearrangement joins TRBV7-2 to TRBJ2-7; 7 bases align to TRBD1. Germline CDR1 is SGHTA and CDR2 is FQGNSA. The CDR3 runs 14 residues. The V segment lost 5 bases and the J segment 2 bases; nucleotides outside the gene matches: 6. The CDR3 nucleotides are TGTGCCAGCAGCAACAGGGGTCCCCCCTACGAGCAGTACTTC. Its protein is CASSNRGPPYEQYF.

J is TRBJ1-2 and V is TRBV10-3, with 7 nucleotides matching TRBD1. Trimming at V came to 9 bases and at J to 2 bases, leaving 9 bases not matched to a gene. The CDR3 has 14 residues. Germline CDR1 ENHRY, CDR2 SYGVKD. For the CDR3, the DNA is TGTGCCATTGATACCCAGACAGGGAACTATGGCTACACCTTC. Translation gives CAIDTQTGNYGYTF.

The chain uses TRBV5-6 and TRBJ2-1; 11 bases align to TRBD2. V gave up 4 bases and J gave up 2 bases; unmatched junction bases: 8. CDR1 SGHDT and CDR2 YYEEEE come from the germline V gene. The CDR3 extends over 17 amino acids. CDR3 protein: CASSGGLAGTAYNEQFF. The DNA for the CDR3 is TGTGCCAGCAGCGGCGGACTAGCGGGTACCGCCTACAATGAGCAGTTCTTC.

The rearrangement joins TRBV5-5 to TRBJ2-6; D gene uncertain. The CDR3 is 17 amino acids. The ends were cut back, 0 bases at V and 2 bases at J, with 12 bases in the middle. From germline, CDR1 is SGHKS and CDR2 YYEKEE (reference sequence). This CDR3 reads CASSLGAGITGANVLTF. DNA of the CDR3: TGTGCCAGCAGCTTGGGGGCAGGCATCACTGGGGCCAACGTCCTGACTTTC.

The chain's CDR3 is CASSLWGLSTDTQYF. The CDR3 DNA sequence: TGTGCCAGCAGTTTATGGGGACTGTCCACAGATACGCAGTATTTT. This chain links TRBV28 with TRBJ2-3; maybe TRBD2 (6 bases). The CDR3 sequence is 15 residues long. The V gene lost 0 bases and the J gene lost 2 bases, with 9 bases spanning the gap. Germline V gene data show CDR1 as MDHEN and CDR2 as SYDVKM. Together with reference TRBV28 and TRBJ2-3, the CDR3 gives the full variable domain: DVKVTQSSRYLVKRTGEKVFLECVQDMDHENMFWYRQDPGLGLRLIYFSYDVKMKEKGDIPEGYSVSREKKERFSLILESASTNQTSMYLCASSLWGLSTDTQYFGPGTRLTVL.

CDR3 region: CASSLALAYTDTQYF. The CDR3 nucleotides read TGTGCCAGCAGCTTAGCGCTCGCGTACACAGATACGCAGTATTTT. The chain recombines TRBV7-2 with TRBJ2-3; no clear D. V was pared by 0 bases and J by 2 bases, with 9 bases between. This CDR3 comprises 15 residues. CDR1 and CDR2 from the germline V gene are SGHTA and FQGNSA.

The chain has TRBV2 and TRBJ1-4; maybe TRBD1 (6 bases). Between the trimmed V and J ends, which lost 3 bases and 8 bases, there was a span of 13 bases. This CDR3 is built from 14 residues. Germline values: CDR1 SNHLY, CDR2 FYNNEI. The CDR3 is CASSDRGGREKLFF. In DNA form, the CDR3 reads TGTGCCAGCAGTGACCGAGGGGGTCGAGAAAAACTGTTTTTT.

This clone came up once. The gene calls are TRBV28 and TRBJ2-7; 9 bases fit TRBD1. The CDR3 is 15 amino acids. Germline V gene sequence: CDR1 MDHEN, CDR2 SYDVKM. The ends lost 6 bases at V and 7 bases at J; junction bases unmatched: 13. CDR3: CASRGQGTSSGEQYF. As DNA, the CDR3 is TGTGCCAGCAGGGGACAGGGCACCTCATCAGGGGAGCAGTACTTC.

The J gene is TRBJ2-1, the V gene TRBV5-1; TRBD2 is a possible D gene (6 bases). The CDR3 loop spans 15 amino acids. V was trimmed by 1 base and J by 8 bases, leaving 16 bases between them. Looked up from germline, CDR1 is SGHRS and CDR2 is YFSETQ. The CDR3 DNA sequence: TGCGCCAGCAGCTTGCAACTAGCTGGGATCCATGAGCAGTTCTTC. Its protein product is CASSLQLAGIHEQFF.

This chain links TRBV14 with TRBJ1-1, with D hard to call. Trimming pared 3 bases from V and 4 bases from J, leaving 9 bases between. There are 13 residues in the CDR3. Germline CDR1 is SGHDN and CDR2 is FVKESK. For the CDR3, the DNA is TGTGCCAGCAGCCAGTTCCTTCCCACTGAAGCTTTCTTT. It is translated as CASSQFLPTEAFF.

This CDR3 reads CASSLPDRGIGQMGGDQPQHF. CDR3 bases: TGTGCCAGCAGTTTACCAGACAGGGGGATTGGTCAAATGGGGGGCGATCAGCCCCAGCATTTT. The chain has TRBV28 and TRBJ1-5; TRBD1 agrees at 9 bases. V shed 2 bases, J shed 5 bases, and the junction held 22 bases outside the gene matches. This CDR3 comprises 21 residues. The germline CDR1 and CDR2 sequences are MDHEN and SYDVKM. Full variable domain (missing parts from reference TRBV28 and TRBJ1-5): DVKVTQSSRYLVKRTGEKVFLECVQDMDHENMFWYRQDPGLGLRLIYFSYDVKMKEKGDIPEGYSVSREKKERFSLILESASTNQTSMYLCASSLPDRGIGQMGGDQPQHFGDGTRLSIL.

The chain recombines TRBV2 with TRBJ2-7, with TRBD1 as a possible D gene (6 bases). Per germline, CDR1 SNHLY and CDR2 FYNNEI. This CDR3 spans 15 amino acids. V shed 6 bases and J shed 0 bases, with 15 bases lying between them. CDR3 residues: CASRGQTLSSYEQYF. The DNA for the CDR3 is TGTGCCAGCAGAGGACAGACCCTAAGCTCCTACGAGCAGTACTTC.

V gene TRBV27 combines with J gene TRBJ2-3; 13 nucleotides line up with TRBD2. V dropped 8 bases and J dropped 1; count of bases not matched to a gene: 6. Per the germline V gene, CDR1 is MNHEY and CDR2 is SMNVEV (reference sequence). This CDR3 has 16 amino acids. The CDR3 DNA follows: TGTGCCAGCGGGACTAGCGGGACGATAGGCACAGATACGCAGTATTTT. Protein product: CASGTSGTIGTDTQYF.

The rearrangement links TRBV28 to TRBJ2-1; D remains ambiguous. Trimming stripped 3 bases from V and 7 bases from J, with 7 bases between. This CDR3 comprises 12 residues. Germline loops: CDR1 MDHEN, CDR2 SYDVKM. The CDR3 spells CASSFTGNEQFF. In DNA form, the CDR3 reads TGTGCCAGCAGTTTTACCGGGAATGAGCAGTTCTTC.

This CDR3 is CASSLTGGYEQYF. The CDR3 nucleotides are TGTGCCAGCAGCTTGACAGGGGGCTACGAGCAGTACTTC. This chain uses TRBV5-4 with TRBJ2-7, with 8 bases lining up with TRBD1. J lost 3 bases, V lost 1 base, and 0 bases had no gene match. The germline gives CDR1 SGHNT, CDR2 YYREEE (reference sequence). This CDR3 region has 13 residues.

The V and J genes are TRBV7-3 and TRBJ2-1; 10 bases fit TRBD1. CDR1 is SGHTA, CDR2 FQGTGA, per germline. V lost 5 bases and J lost 7; bases outside the gene matches: 11. The CDR3 covers 16 residues. DNA for the CDR3: TGTGCCAGCAGCCCGACAGGGGGCGTTTTTGGTAATGAGCAGTTCTTC. The encoded protein is CASSPTGGVFGNEQFF.

V usage is TRBV5-4 and J usage is TRBJ2-5; a weak D match, TRBD1 (5 bases). This CDR3 is built from 13 residues. Germline V gene lookup returns CDR1 SGHNT and CDR2 YYREEE (reference sequence). With 5 bases removed from V and 7 bases from J, the gap between germline ends came to 15 bases. The CDR3 DNA follows: TGTGCCAGCAGTCTAAACCCGCAGGGGACCCAGTACTTC. Translation: CASSLNPQGTQYF.

The chain combines TRBV6-1 with TRBJ2-1; a possible D gene is TRBD1 (5 bases). V was pared by 2 bases and J by 1 base, with 12 bases between. Germline V CDR1 and CDR2: MNHNS, SASEGT. The CDR3 totals 16 residues. CDR3 sequence: CASSENSGPSYNEQFF. CDR3 sequence (DNA): TGTGCCAGCAGTGAAAATTCAGGGCCGTCCTACAATGAGCAGTTCTTC.